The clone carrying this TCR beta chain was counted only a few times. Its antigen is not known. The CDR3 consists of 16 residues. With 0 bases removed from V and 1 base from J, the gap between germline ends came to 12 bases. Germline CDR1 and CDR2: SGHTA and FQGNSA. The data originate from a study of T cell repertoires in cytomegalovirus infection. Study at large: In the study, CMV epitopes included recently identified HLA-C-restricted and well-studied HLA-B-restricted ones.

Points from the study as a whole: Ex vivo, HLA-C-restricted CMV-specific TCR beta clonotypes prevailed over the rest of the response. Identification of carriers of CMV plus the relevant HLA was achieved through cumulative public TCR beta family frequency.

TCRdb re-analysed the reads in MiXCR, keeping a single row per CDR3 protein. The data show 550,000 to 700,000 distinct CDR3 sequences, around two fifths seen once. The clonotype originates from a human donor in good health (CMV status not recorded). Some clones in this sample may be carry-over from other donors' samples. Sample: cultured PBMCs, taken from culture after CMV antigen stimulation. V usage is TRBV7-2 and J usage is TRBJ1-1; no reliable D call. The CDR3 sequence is CASSLAATQRNTEAFF. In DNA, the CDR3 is TGTGCCAGCAGCTTAGCGGCCACCCAAAGGAACACTGAAGCTTTCTTT. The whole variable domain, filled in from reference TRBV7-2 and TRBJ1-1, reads GAGVSQSPSNKVTEKGKDVELRCDPISGHTALYWYRQSLGQGLEFLIYFQGNSAPDKSGLPSDRFSAERTGGSVSTLTIQRTQQEDSAVYLCASSLAATQRNTEAFFGQGTRLTVV.